This is a list of T cell receptor beta chains from one sample in a study of a mutant IDH1 vaccine in newly diagnosed glioma. TCRdb keeps only in-frame clones here, not all; method: immunoSEQ multiplex PCR. The sample yields about 33,000 clones, around nine tenths seen once. The antigens these receptors bind are not known. The material was PBMCs, obtained from a glioma patient whose treatment included an IDH1 peptide vaccine. The source of these receptors is a man aged 35-49 years with glioma. CDR3s include the opening cysteine and the closing phenylalanine or tryptophan.

J gene: TRBJ2-2
V gene: TRBV4-1
CDR3 protein: CASSQGTENTGELFF

J gene: TRBJ2-7
V gene: TRBV5-4
CDR3 protein: CASSLGSGAPYEQYF

J gene: TRBJ1-6
V gene: TRBV5-6
CDR3 protein: CASSLDRVNSPLHF

J gene: TRBJ1-1
V gene: TRBV5-4
CDR3 protein: CASSLEGYRGAEAFF

J gene: TRBJ2-7
V gene: TRBV4-3
CDR3 protein: CASSPGLGTEQYF

J gene: TRBJ1-5
V gene: TRBV2
CDR3 protein: CASSRVTQPQHF

J gene: TRBJ1-1
V gene: TRBV18
CDR3 protein: CASAGTANTEAFF

J gene: TRBJ1-1
V gene: TRBV30
CDR3 protein: CAWTGTGWGTEAFF

J gene: TRBJ2-5
V gene: TRBV27
CDR3 protein: CASSPVRGAETQYF

J gene: TRBJ1-2
V gene: TRBV5-4
CDR3 protein: CASREMGENVGYTF

J gene: TRBJ1-5
V gene: TRBV19
CDR3 protein: CASGGSPQHF

J gene: TRBJ2-3
V gene: TRBV4-2
CDR3 protein: CASSPLEDRDTDTQYF

J gene: TRBJ1-2
V gene: TRBV5-1
CDR3 protein: CASSLEGQPYGYTF

J gene: TRBJ2-5
V gene: TRBV7-2
CDR3 protein: CASSLRGETQYF

J gene: TRBJ2-3
V gene: TRBV19
CDR3 protein: CASSIGSGAGDTQYF

J gene: TRBJ2-3
V gene: TRBV13
CDR3 protein: CASSLSGGAVTDTQYF

J gene: TRBJ2-6
V gene: TRBV5-1
CDR3 protein: CASSLGQAGANVLTF

J gene: TRBJ1-1
V gene: TRBV7-2
CDR3 protein: CASSTRQRNTEAFF

J gene: TRBJ1-5
V gene: TRBV7-2
CDR3 protein: CASSFRGGNQPQHF

J gene: TRBJ1-1
V gene: TRBV6-7
CDR3 protein: CASLANRALKLRPDTEAFF

J gene: TRBJ2-2
V gene: TRBV18
CDR3 protein: CASSPPLGSGELFF

J gene: TRBJ2-1
V gene: TRBV10-1
CDR3 protein: CASSESSPGWNEQFF

J gene: TRBJ2-1
V gene: TRBV27
CDR3 protein: CASSSPTSGRASYNEQFF

J gene: TRBJ2-2
V gene: TRBV29-1
CDR3 protein: CSVDRLDTGELFF

J gene: TRBJ1-2
V gene: TRBV29-1
CDR3 protein: CSAEMGFGYTF

J gene: TRBJ2-2
V gene: TRBV28
CDR3 protein: CASRDDRELFF

J gene: TRBJ2-1
V gene: TRBV4-1
CDR3 protein: CASSPEGQSSYNEQFF

J gene: TRBJ2-7
V gene: TRBV6-5
CDR3 protein: CASSYSGTGGYYEQYF

J gene: TRBJ1-2
V gene: TRBV7-9
CDR3 protein: CASSFLGTGGNGYTF

J gene: TRBJ1-3
V gene: TRBV5-8
CDR3 protein: CASSLEYGGNTIYF

J gene: TRBJ2-7
V gene: TRBV19
CDR3 protein: CASSRTGDSNEQYF